The rows below give T cell receptor beta chains drawn from one sample of a study of T cell repertoires in cytomegalovirus infection. TCRdb re-analysed the reads in MiXCR, keeping a single row per CDR3 protein. Of 750,000 to 950,000 distinct CDR3 sequences listed, 29% are singletons. These TCRs' antigens remain unknown. The sample in question was cultured CD8+ T cells from PBMCs, obtained from culture after CMV antigen stimulation. The receptors here all came from a human donor in good health (CMV status not recorded). Some clones in this sample may be carry-over from other donors' samples. CDR3s include the opening cysteine and the closing phenylalanine or tryptophan. The D gene is left open where the match is weak. Clone size, where shown, is once, few, many, or a class for clones that have expanded.

j_call	clone_size	d_call	v_call	cdr3_aa	cdr3_nt
TRBJ2-7	.	TRBD1	TRBV5-1	CASSPGQKLYPYEQYF	TGCGCCAGCAGCCCGGGACAGAAGTTATACCCCTACGAGCAGTACTTC
TRBJ1-2	.	.	TRBV6-6	CASSYSARSYGYTF	TGTGCCAGCAGTTACTCTGCCAGGTCATATGGCTACACCTTC
TRBJ2-7	.	.	TRBV25-1	CASSSGGQDRKQYF	TGTGCCAGCAGTTCCGGGGGACAAGATCGTAAGCAGTACTTC
TRBJ1-3	few	.	TRBV15	CATSQRGDFRNTIYF	TGTGCCACCAGTCAAAGGGGGGATTTCAGGAACACCATATATTTT
TRBJ2-1	.	TRBD2	TRBV27	CASSPLRGGNEQFF	TGTGCCAGCAGTCCCCTGCGGGGGGGGAATGAGCAGTTCTTC
TRBJ2-2	few	.	TRBV12-3/TRBV12-4	CASSLGVKGELFF	TGTGCCAGCAGTCTGGGTGTAAAGGGGGAGCTGTTTTTT
TRBJ2-2	.	.	TRBV6-8	CASSYAQGGTGELFF	TGTGCCAGCAGTTACGCTCAGGGGGGGACCGGGGAGCTGTTTTTT
TRBJ2-5	.	TRBD1	TRBV7-8	CASSFAGTGMNRTQYF	TGTGCCAGCAGCTTCGCCGGGACAGGGATGAACAGGACCCAGTACTTC
TRBJ2-5	few	TRBD2	TRBV6-2/TRBV6-3	CASSRSGTQETQYF	TGTGCCAGCAGTAGGAGCGGGACCCAAGAGACCCAGTACTTC
TRBJ2-4	.	.	TRBV15	CATSLLLGVKNIQYF	TGTGCCACCAGCCTCCTTCTAGGCGTCAAAAACATTCAGTACTTC
TRBJ2-7	few	.	TRBV27	CASSRTRDTNYEQYF	TGTGCCAGCAGTAGGACTCGGGACACTAACTACGAGCAGTACTTC
TRBJ2-7	.	.	TRBV6-5	CASSYAGGGQGLFYEQYF	TGTGCCAGCAGTTACGCCGGGGGCGGGCAGGGACTATTCTACGAGCAGTACTTC
TRBJ1-1	.	.	TRBV27	CASSFFGRGNTEAFF	TGTGCCAGCAGTTTTTTTGGGCGGGGGAACACTGAAGCTTTCTTT
TRBJ2-3	many	.	TRBV7-8	CASSLVRGTDTQYF	TGTGCCAGCAGCTTAGTTCGGGGCACAGATACGCAGTATTTT
TRBJ1-3	.	.	TRBV7-6	CASSPSGHYSGNTIYF	TGTGCCAGCAGCCCCTCCGGGCATTATTCGGGAAACACCATATATTTT
TRBJ2-3	few	.	TRBV29-1	CSVEVAADTQYF	TGCAGCGTTGAGGTTGCCGCAGATACGCAGTATTTT
TRBJ1-1	.	.	TRBV2	CASSEWTVSMNTEAFF	TGTGCCAGCAGTGAATGGACAGTTAGCATGAACACTGAAGCTTTCTTT
TRBJ2-1	.	TRBD1	TRBV6-6	CASSYTTGVNEQFF	TGTGCCAGCAGTTACACCACAGGGGTCAATGAGCAGTTCTTC
TRBJ1-3	few	.	TRBV9	CASGRRHTIYF	TGTGCCAGTGGTCGTAGACACACCATATATTTT
TRBJ2-6	few	TRBD1	TRBV9	CASSFPSSLDRLRGPNVLTF	TGTGCCAGCAGCTTCCCCTCTAGCCTGGACAGGCTACGGGGCCCCAACGTCCTGACTTTC
TRBJ2-3	.	TRBD2	TRBV2	CATYRTSGGPVYHTDTQYF	TGTGCCACCTATCGGACTAGCGGGGGCCCCGTTTACCACACAGATACGCAGTATTTT
TRBJ2-7	few	.	TRBV19	CASSIATAYEQYF	TGTGCCAGTAGTATAGCTACCGCCTACGAGCAGTACTTC
TRBJ2-1	many	.	TRBV7-8	CASSLTFSSQSSYNEQFF	TGTGCCAGCAGCTTAACGTTCAGCTCACAAAGCTCCTACAATGAGCAGTTCTTC
TRBJ1-2	few	.	TRBV6-2/TRBV6-3	CASSYSTPSATYGYTF	TGTGCCAGCAGTTACTCGACTCCGTCAGCAACCTATGGCTACACCTTC
TRBJ1-2	.	.	TRBV7-9	CASSLEGGNGYTF	TGTGCCAGCAGCTTAGAAGGGGGAAATGGCTACACCTTC
TRBJ1-2	.	.	TRBV6-6	CASSRGPDNYGYTF	TGTGCCAGCAGCCGGGGCCCGGATAACTATGGCTACACCTTC
TRBJ2-7	.	.	TRBV27	CASSLSVSYEQYF	TGTGCCAGCAGTTTATCGGTATCCTACGAGCAGTACTTC
TRBJ2-1	many	TRBD1	TRBV12-3/TRBV12-4	CASSLGQGHNEQFF	TGTGCCAGCAGTTTAGGACAGGGCCACAATGAGCAGTTCTTC
TRBJ1-2	.	.	TRBV25-1	CASSERGGVYGYTF	TGTGCCAGCAGTGAACGGGGTGGGGTATATGGCTACACCTTC
TRBJ2-2	many	.	TRBV11-2	CASSLHLDTGELFF	TGTGCCAGCAGCTTACACCTTGACACCGGGGAGCTGTTTTTT
TRBJ2-1	.	.	TRBV4-1	CASSQPNYNEQFF	TGCGCCAGCAGCCAGCCGAACTACAATGAGCAGTTCTTC
TRBJ1-1	many	.	TRBV7-2	CASSSLLGGRDLNTEAFF	TGTGCCAGCAGCTCACTTCTGGGGGGTAGGGATTTGAACACTGAAGCTTTCTTT
TRBJ1-4	few	.	TRBV19	CASSPGLGEKLFF	TGTGCCAGTAGCCCAGGGTTGGGCGAAAAACTGTTTTTT
TRBJ2-7	.	TRBD1	TRBV6-1	CASSNRGLGYEQYF	TGTGCCAGCAGCAACAGGGGGCTTGGGTACGAGCAGTACTTC
TRBJ1-5	.	.	TRBV19	CASSIMAAGLDQPQHF	TGTGCCAGTAGTATAATGGCCGCAGGGTTGGATCAGCCCCAGCATTTT
TRBJ2-1	few	.	TRBV19	CASSISPFSSYNEQFF	TGTGCCAGTAGTATAAGTCCTTTCAGCTCCTACAATGAGCAGTTCTTC
TRBJ2-5	few	.	TRBV6-1	CASSELRRASGQETQYF	TGTGCCAGCAGTGAATTGAGACGAGCGTCAGGGCAAGAGACCCAGTACTTC
TRBJ2-1	.	.	TRBV6-4	CASSAPGQGNEQFF	TGTGCCAGCAGTGCCCCGGGCCAGGGGAATGAGCAGTTCTTC
TRBJ1-5	.	.	TRBV23-1	CASSQLQWRNQPQHF	TGCGCCAGCAGTCAATTGCAGTGGCGCAATCAGCCCCAGCATTTT
TRBJ2-2	.	.	TRBV7-6	CASSFRDDTGELFF	TGTGCCAGCAGCTTCCGGGACGACACCGGGGAGCTGTTTTTT
TRBJ2-5	.	.	TRBV27	CASSPYRHQETQYF	TGTGCCAGCAGTCCCTACCGCCACCAAGAGACCCAGTACTTC
TRBJ1-1	.	.	TRBV3-1	CASSLDHEAFF	TGTGCCAGCAGCCTAGACCATGAAGCTTTCTTT